The 16 T cell receptor beta chains given below trace back to one sample, sequenced in a study of identical twins (dated by TCRdb to about 2016). The library was prepared using 5' RACE. The instrument given in TCRdb is Illumina HiSeq 2000. TCRdb cleaned the public reads at Q25 with fastp, built clones with MiXCR and kept in-frame beta chains. One record per CDR3 amino acid sequence lists the most common genes and DNA. This sample comprises 310,000 or so distinct CDR3 sequences, around 9.7% of them detected only once. The top ten clonotypes cover 5.5% to 9% of the sample. A further study also used this sample, focusing on yellow fever vaccine responses in identical twins.

The material sequenced was CD8+ T cells sorted from blood. All receptors derive from a woman aged 18-30 years in good health.

The table lists this clonotype with a few counts. This chain joins TRBV28 and TRBJ2-3, with a weak D call TRBD2 (5 bases). CDR1 is MDHEN and CDR2 is SYDVKM in the germline V gene. The CDR3 length is 14 residues. Trimming pared 3 bases from V and 5 bases from J, leaving 12 bases between. The CDR3 is CASSFSWAGDTQYF. For the CDR3, the DNA is TGTGCCAGCAGTTTTTCCTGGGCGGGAGATACGCAGTATTTT.

A few counts support this clonotype. This chain links TRBV11-2 with TRBJ2-5; D unclear. Trimming shortened V by 0 bases and J by 4 bases, and 12 bases separated the two germline ends. CDR3 length: 15 amino acids. Germline CDR1 is SGHAT and CDR2 is FQNNGV. The CDR3 bases are TGTGCCAGCAGCTTAGATGCCCAGGTTGGAGAGACCCAGTACTTC. Amino acids: CASSLDAQVGETQYF.

This clonotype appeared many times. The gene calls are TRBV4-1 and TRBJ2-7; the D gene is possibly TRBD2 (5 bases). The CDR3 is 14 residues long. In germline, CDR1 is MGHRA, CDR2 YSYEKL. V lost 1 base and J 7 bases, leaving 14 bases between the germline ends. The CDR3 protein is CASSQAAGVREQYF. CDR3 nucleotides: TGCGCCAGCAGCCAAGCGGCGGGCGTACGAGAGCAGTACTTC.

This clonotype was counted between two and nine times. The chain links TRBV6-1 to TRBJ2-7; D not certain. Germline V gene sequence: CDR1 MNHNS, CDR2 SASEGT. The CDR3 contains 15 residues. Between the trimmed V and J ends, which lost 0 bases and 7 bases, there was a span of 16 bases. In nucleotides, the CDR3 is TGTGCCAGCAGTGAAGCGCAGACCTCCCTTTGGGAGCAGTACTTC. It translates to CASSEAQTSLWEQYF.

The chain recombines TRBV7-9 with TRBJ2-1, with 7 bases aligning to TRBD2. The CDR3 runs to 16 residues. The junction had 5 bases not matched to a gene; V was cut back by 1 base and J by 2 bases. Germline V gene lookup returns CDR1 SEHNR and CDR2 FQNEAQ (reference sequence). The CDR3 DNA sequence: TGTGCCAGCAGCTTAGTTCGCGGGGGAGCCTACAATGAGCAGTTCTTC. This sequence encodes CASSLVRGGAYNEQFF.

This clonotype was counted only a few times. The genes are TRBV14 and TRBJ2-2; D gene unclear. The CDR3 is 14 amino acids. Germline CDR1 is SGHDN and CDR2 is FVKESK. Trimming removed 4 bases at V and 5 bases at J, with 11 bases between. DNA of the CDR3: TGTGCCAGCAGCCCCCACAGAAAGACCGGGGAGCTGTTTTTT. Amino acid sequence: CASSPHRKTGELFF.

Ten or more counts support this clonotype. The chain recombines TRBV4-3 with TRBJ2-7, with D perhaps given as TRBD1 or TRBD2 (5 bases each). The V end lost 0 bases, the J end lost 1 base, and 13 bases lay between the germline ends. The CDR3 sequence is 16 residues long. Per the germline V gene, CDR1 is LGHNA and CDR2 is YSLEER. The CDR3 DNA sequence: TGCGCCAGCAGCCAAGAACGAGCAGGGACGTCCTACGAGCAGTACTTC. It specifies CASSQERAGTSYEQYF.

This clonotype was counted only a few times. The V and J genes are TRBV5-1 and TRBJ1-2; 9 bases fit TRBD1. J was trimmed by 2 bases and V by 3 bases; bases with no gene match: 5. Looked up from germline, CDR1 is SGHRS and CDR2 is YFSETQ. The CDR3 runs to 15 residues. For the CDR3, the DNA is TGCGCCAGCAGCTGGGACAGGGAATACAACTATGGCTACACCTTC. Translating gives CASSWDREYNYGYTF. Variable domain in full (rest from reference TRBV5-1 and TRBJ1-2): KAGVTQTPRYLIKTRGQQVTLSCSPISGHRSVSWYQQTPGQGLQFLFEYFSETQRNKGNFPGRFSGRQFSNSRSEMNVSTLELGDSALYLCASSWDREYNYGYTFGSGTRLTVV.

This clonotype was counted ten times or more. This CDR3 is CASSSRTEETQYF. CDR3 DNA sequence: TGTGCCAGCAGCTCCAGGACAGAAGAGACCCAGTACTTC. The chain has TRBV11-2 and TRBJ2-5; D perhaps matches TRBD1 (6 bases). CDR1 is SGHAT, CDR2 FQNNGV, per germline. The CDR3 is 13 amino acids. Trimming pared 4 bases from V and 3 bases from J, leaving 9 bases between.

A single count supports this clonotype. This chain uses TRBV9 with TRBJ1-1; maybe TRBD1 (6 bases). Germline assignment: CDR1 SGDLS and CDR2 YYNGEE. The CDR3 has 14 residues. Between the trimmed V and J ends, which lost 0 bases and 3 bases, there was a span of 9 bases. CDR3 nucleotides: TGTGCCAGCAGCGTAGAGGGGGGGCACACTGAAGCTTTCTTT. Protein: CASSVEGGHTEAFF.

This clonotype was counted many times. This chain joins TRBV15 and TRBJ2-2, with D unclear. Germline values: CDR1 LNHNV, CDR2 YYDKDF (reference sequence). Trimming took off 5 bases at V and 2 bases at J, with 9 bases between the two ends. The CDR3 is 14 amino acids. Here the CDR3 DNA reads TGTGCCACCAGCTGGCGAGCTAACACCGGGGAGCTGTTTTTT. Its protein product is CATSWRANTGELFF.

This clonotype was picked up a small number of times. V and J are TRBV7-9 and TRBJ2-2; D call uncertain. V lost 5 bases and J 0 bases, leaving 13 bases between the germline ends. CDR1 SEHNR and CDR2 FQNEAQ come from the germline V gene (reference sequence). This CDR3 spans 16 amino acids. The CDR3 loop is CASSETDTPNTGELFF. CDR3 nucleotides: TGTGCCAGCAGCGAGACCGACACGCCGAACACCGGGGAGCTGTTTTTT.

The gene calls are TRBV6-2 or TRBV6-3 and TRBJ2-1; perhaps D is TRBD1 or TRBD2 (5 bases each). V was cut by 10 bases and J by 8 bases, with 18 bases left in between. This CDR3 has 13 amino acids. Germline CDR1 is MNHEY and CDR2 is SVGEGT. The DNA of the CDR3 is TGTGCCACCGAGGGGAGAGGGTTTTATGAGCAGTTCTTC. Translated, it gives CATEGRGFYEQFF.

This clonotype has just a few counts. The chain links TRBV4-3 to TRBJ1-2, with D possibly matching TRBD1 (5 bases). Looked up from germline, CDR1 is LGHNA and CDR2 is YSLEER. V was trimmed by 0 bases and J by 4 bases, leaving 12 bases between them. This CDR3 region has 15 residues. The CDR3 spells CASSQDWGSGYGYTF. CDR3 DNA sequence: TGCGCCAGCAGCCAAGATTGGGGGAGTGGCTATGGCTACACCTTC.

The chain links TRBV30 to TRBJ2-1; 9 nucleotides agree with TRBD1. The CDR3 is 12 residues long. From germline, CDR1 is GTSNPN and CDR2 SVGIG (reference sequence). CDR3 nucleotides: TGTGTAACAGGGGGCGCCTACAATGAGCAGTTCTTC. Translating it yields CVTGGAYNEQFF.

The chain links TRBV25-1 to TRBJ1-1; no clear D. The germline V and J ends were trimmed by 4 bases and 0 bases, with 12 bases remaining between them. The germline V gene encodes CDR1 MGHDK and CDR2 SYGVNS. The CDR3 is 15 amino acids. The CDR3 protein is CASSVDHLLNTEAFF. In DNA form, the CDR3 reads TGTGCCAGCAGTGTCGACCATTTGTTGAACACTGAAGCTTTCTTT.